This TCR beta chain was retrieved from a study of T cells in Graves' hyperthyroidism and ophthalmopathy. The table lists this clonotype with a few counts. The J segment lost 8 bases and the V segment lost 5 bases, leaving 12 bases of the junction unmatched. Germline CDR1 reads LNHNV; CDR2 reads YYDKDF (reference sequence). This CDR3 comprises 16 residues. Researchers took RNA transcripts and amplified the TCR beta CDR3 regions from them. Using the HTBI primer set, a first-round RT-PCR was run on the TCR CDR3. TCRdb processed the multiplex PCR reads anew with MiXCR; each CDR3 protein has one entry. The data contain 490,000 or so distinct CDR3 sequences, 15% to 20% of them singletons.

The sequence came from a man aged 35 to 55 with Graves' ophthalmopathy. Sequenced sample: blood. The J gene is TRBJ1-4, the V gene TRBV15; 9 nucleotides agree with TRBD1. Here the CDR3 DNA reads TGTGCCACCAGCTCCTCGGGACAGGGACGATGGGAAAAACTGTTTTTT. It specifies CATSSSGQGRWEKLFF.